The source of this T cell receptor (beta chain) is a study of T cell responses to AZD1222 COVID-19 vaccine. Findings and caveats of the study: It should be noted that donors were predominantly white British and more often female, and clonal diversity was possibly underestimated.

Germline-derived CDR1 and CDR2 are MDHEN and SYDVKM. V lost 6 bases and J 1 base, leaving 13 bases between the germline ends. The CDR3 covers 14 residues. To note about this clone: The target antigen is unknown.

TCRdb's table, derived via immunoSEQ multiplex PCR, lists solely in-frame clones and lacks some. Found here are approximately 76,000 clones, about 89% of them singletons; the top ten hold 3.5% to 5%. The chain recombines TRBV28 with TRBJ2-7; D is unresolved. The source material was peripheral blood, sampled on day 0 of MenACWY control vaccination. The origin of this receptor is an adult in good health. This CDR3 reads CASSEYGDSYEQYF. The CDR3 nucleotides read TGTGCCAGCAGCGAGTATGGGGATTCCTACGAGCAGTACTTC.